The TCR beta chain under discussion was sequenced for a study of response to subunit inactivated influenza vaccine. Broader study findings: Each seasonal influenza vaccination recruits few new T cells, the authors suggested.

Germline-derived CDR1 and CDR2 are LNHNV and YYDKDF (reference sequence). V lost 4 bases and J 0 bases, leaving 19 bases between the germline ends. CDR3 length equals 19 residues. Using its own MiXCR run on the RT-PCR reads, TCRdb lists one record per CDR3 protein. The sample includes 200,000 to 300,000 distinct CDR3 sequences, 12% seen only once; the top ten take less than 8.5%. This clonotype was observed a handful of times. The antigen remains undetermined. The sample in question was non-naive T cells sorted from PBMCs, obtained roughly 2 weeks before vaccination. The chain carries TRBV15 and TRBJ2-6; TRBD1 might be the D (6 bases). This clonotype originated in a man aged 50 to 59 who received an inactivated influenza vaccine. The chain's CDR3 is CATSKITGQFDSGANVLTF. As DNA, the CDR3 is TGTGCCACCAGCAAAATTACAGGACAGTTTGACTCTGGGGCCAACGTCCTGACTTTC.